A single sample is the source of the 30 T cell receptor beta chains below, sequenced in a study of blood T cell repertoires in COVID-19. The protocol was immunoSEQ multiplex PCR, while the TCRdb copy is restricted to in-frame clones and leaves out a portion. The sample holds around 200,000 clones, 80% seen once. Sequenced: peripheral blood. These receptors were obtained from a human donor in a cohort sampled during active COVID-19.

V and J are TRBV19 and TRBJ2-7, with D possibly being TRBD1 (8 bases). The V end lost 8 bases, the J end lost 4 bases, and 18 bases lay between the germline ends. CDR3 length equals 14 residues. CDR1 is LNHDA and CDR2 is SQIVND in the germline V gene (reference sequence). DNA of the CDR3: TGTGCCAGTCGGACAGGGAGCGGGGTGTACGAGCAGTACTTC. Translated: CASRTGSGVYEQYF.

The V call is TRBV5-1, the J call TRBJ2-5; TRBD2 matches at 14 bases. The J segment lost 5 bases and the V segment lost 6 bases, leaving 12 bases of the junction unmatched. Germline V gene data show CDR1 as SGHRS and CDR2 as YFSETQ. The CDR3 covers 17 residues. CDR3 loop: CASTLGLAGAQGETQYF. The CDR3 coding sequence is TGCGCCAGCACTCTGGGACTAGCGGGAGCGCAGGGGGAGACCCAGTACTTC.

The chain employs TRBV15 and TRBJ2-7; D might be TRBD2 (6 bases). The CDR3 consists of 12 residues. Germline V lookup: CDR1 LNHNV, CDR2 YYDKDF (reference sequence). Trimming removed 5 bases at V and 4 bases at J, with 9 bases between. CDR3 DNA sequence: TGTGCCACCAGCCTTGGGGGGTACGAGCAGTACTTC. Translation gives CATSLGGYEQYF.

The chain recombines TRBV4-2 with TRBJ1-1; D perhaps matches TRBD1 (5 bases). Trimming stripped 3 bases from V and 2 bases from J, with 10 bases between. The CDR3 has 14 residues. CDR1 is LGHNA, CDR2 YNFKEQ, per germline. This CDR3 reads CASSQAGTNTEAFF. The CDR3 DNA reads TGTGCCAGCAGCCAGGCCGGGACTAACACTGAAGCTTTCTTT.

V is TRBV5-6 and J is TRBJ1-2; D call uncertain. The CDR3 is 14 residues long. The germline gives CDR1 SGHDT, CDR2 YYEEEE. Trimming left V 5 bases short and J 0 bases short, with 11 bases between. The CDR3 DNA follows: TGTGCCAGCAGGTACTGGGGAGCTAACTATGGCTACACCTTC. Protein: CASRYWGANYGYTF.

J is TRBJ1-2 and V is TRBV28, with 8 bases that match TRBD1. Looked up from germline, CDR1 is MDHEN and CDR2 is SYDVKM. The trim removed 2 bases at V and 3 bases at J, leaving 8 bases unmatched. The CDR3 runs to 16 residues. The CDR3 sequence: CASSLGPQGDYYGYTF. CDR3 nucleotides: TGTGCCAGCAGTTTAGGGCCACAGGGGGACTACTATGGCTACACCTTC.

The J gene is TRBJ1-2, the V gene TRBV5-8; D is ambiguous. Trimming removed 1 base from V and 4 bases from J, with 8 bases in between. CDR1 and CDR2 from the germline V gene are SGHTS and YDEGEE. The CDR3 runs 13 residues. The DNA for the CDR3 is TGTGCCAGCAGCTTGCGAGGTCCCTATGGCTACACCTTC. Translation: CASSLRGPYGYTF.

This clone was counted once. The chain recombines TRBV18 with TRBJ1-5, with TRBD1 identical over 7 bases. The length of the CDR3 is 14 residues. Losses at the gene ends were 2 bases for V and 3 bases for J; bases not matched to a gene: 1. The V gene's germline CDR1 is KGHSH and CDR2 LQKENI. The DNA of the CDR3 is TGTGCCAGCTCACCAGACAGGGACAATCAGCCCCAGCATTTT. This codes for CASSPDRDNQPQHF.

The V and J genes are TRBV29-1 and TRBJ2-5, with a possible D match to TRBD2 (5 bases). Germline loops: CDR1 SQVTM, CDR2 ANQGSEA. V gave up 6 bases and J gave up 1 base, with 6 bases separating them. The CDR3 has 11 amino acids. The chain's CDR3 is CSVGVQETQYF. The CDR3 DNA reads TGCAGCGTGGGAGTCCAAGAGACCCAGTACTTC.

The chain links TRBV13 to TRBJ2-7; TRBD2 matches at 10 bases. V shed 0 bases and J 5 bases; nucleotides not matched to a gene: 10. CDR3 length: 17 residues. Germline CDR1 reads PRHDT; CDR2 reads FYEKMQ (reference sequence). CDR3 nucleotide sequence: TGTGCCAGCAGCTTAGGCCGATCTAGCGGGAGTCCCCACGAGCAGTACTTC. It specifies CASSLGRSSGSPHEQYF.

The J gene is TRBJ2-7, the V gene TRBV7-8; the match to TRBD2 covers 10 bases. CDR1 is SGHVS and CDR2 is FQNEAQ in the germline V gene. V gave up 5 bases and J gave up 2 bases; unmatched junction bases: 6. CDR3 length: 15 residues. The chain's CDR3 is CASSLSGTSAYEQYF. The CDR3 coding sequence is TGTGCCAGCAGCCTATCCGGGACTAGCGCCTACGAGCAGTACTTC.

This chain uses TRBV5-1 with TRBJ2-1; 12 nucleotides agree with TRBD2. Germline CDR1 reads SGHRS; CDR2 reads YFSETQ. The trim removed 0 bases at V and 9 bases at J, leaving 7 bases unmatched. The CDR3 has 16 residues. CDR3 nucleotides: TGCGCCAGCAGCTTGGTCCTAGCGGGAGGGCGAGGTGAGCAGTTCTTC. Translating gives CASSLVLAGGRGEQFF. The full variable domain, in which reference TRBV5-1 and TRBJ2-1 provide the parts outside the CDR3, is KAGVTQTPRYLIKTRGQQVTLSCSPISGHRSVSWYQQTPGQGLQFLFEYFSETQRNKGNFPGRFSGRQFSNSRSEMNVSTLELGDSALYLCASSLVLAGGRGEQFFGPGTRLTVL.

The V and J genes are TRBV7-9 and TRBJ2-7; 7 bases align to TRBD1. V lost 6 bases, J lost 4 bases, and 9 bases stayed unmatched. This CDR3 spans 14 amino acids. Germline V gene lookup returns CDR1 SEHNR and CDR2 FQNEAQ (reference sequence). CDR3 sequence (DNA): TGTGCCAGCAGACTCGGACAGGTTGGTTACGAGCAGTACTTC. Encoded protein: CASRLGQVGYEQYF.

The J gene is TRBJ2-7, the V gene TRBV18; D is perhaps TRBD1 (6 bases). Looked up from germline, CDR1 is KGHSH and CDR2 is LQKENI. The V end lost 6 bases, the J end lost 2 bases, and 14 bases lay between the germline ends. This CDR3 is built from 14 residues. This CDR3 reads CASSPDRRTYEQYF. The CDR3 region has the DNA TGTGCCAGCTCCCCCGACAGGCGAACCTACGAGCAGTACTTC.

This clone was seen more than once but under ten times. V and J are TRBV4-3 and TRBJ2-7; tentative D call: TRBD2 (6 bases). Trimming left V 0 bases short and J 3 bases short, with 15 bases between. This CDR3 spans 16 amino acids. The germline gives CDR1 LGHNA, CDR2 YSLEER. The CDR3 DNA reads TGCGCCAGCAGCCAAGATCGGGGGACGCTTATCTACGAGCAGTACTTC. Encoded protein: CASSQDRGTLIYEQYF.

V and J are TRBV4-1 and TRBJ2-1; 9 nucleotides line up with TRBD2. The V and J ends lost 6 bases and 4 bases, in that order; junction bases with no gene match: 10. The CDR3 is 16 amino acids. The germline gives CDR1 MGHRA, CDR2 YSYEKL. The CDR3 DNA follows: TGCGCCAGCAGTCCGACCCCTAGCGGGACTTACAATGAGCAGTTCTTC. Protein: CASSPTPSGTYNEQFF.

In DNA, the CDR3 is TGTGCCAGCAGCCGGGGGGGGGCCGATTACTACGAGCAGTACTTC. The encoded protein is CASSRGGADYYEQYF. V and J are TRBV7-2 and TRBJ2-7; TRBD2 matches at 8 bases. The junction had 9 bases not matched to a gene; V was cut back by 5 bases and J by 3 bases. CDR1 SGHTA and CDR2 FQGNSA come from the germline V gene. The CDR3 is made up of 15 amino acids.

This clone has just one count. The genes are TRBV27 and TRBJ1-1, with D perhaps TRBD1 (6 bases). Trimming stripped 6 bases from V and 0 bases from J, with 8 bases between. The CDR3 sequence is 13 residues long. The germline V gene has CDR1 MNHEY and CDR2 SMNVEV (reference sequence). The CDR3 nucleotides are TGTGCCAGCAGACCAGGGGTGAACACTGAAGCTTTCTTT. Protein sequence: CASRPGVNTEAFF.

The chain recombines TRBV24-1 with TRBJ2-2; D is possibly TRBD1 (6 bases). V was trimmed by 6 bases and J by 3 bases, leaving 10 bases between them. This CDR3 contains 14 residues. From germline, CDR1 is KGHDR and CDR2 SFDVKD. In DNA form, the CDR3 reads TGTGCCACCAGTACAGGGTATTACACCGGGGAGCTGTTTTTT. Its translation is CATSTGYYTGELFF.

The chain uses TRBV5-4 and TRBJ1-4; D is possibly TRBD1 (5 bases). V gave up 4 bases and J gave up 8 bases, with 12 bases separating them. This CDR3 is 13 amino acids long. The germline V gene encodes CDR1 SGHNT and CDR2 YYREEE (reference sequence). The CDR3 reads CASSPLGHEKLFF. CDR3 DNA sequence: TGTGCCAGCAGCCCCCTGGGGCACGAAAAACTGTTTTTT.

The chain links TRBV7-8 to TRBJ2-5; D possibly corresponds to TRBD2 (5 bases). The germline V and J ends were trimmed by 1 base and 5 bases, with 11 bases remaining between them. The CDR3 has 14 residues. CDR1 and CDR2 (germline): SGHVS, FQNEAQ. This CDR3 is CASSLGYGEETQYF. For the CDR3, the DNA is TGTGCCAGCAGCTTAGGATACGGGGAGGAGACCCAGTACTTC.

This chain connects TRBV27 to TRBJ1-4; 11 bases match TRBD1. CDR1 is MNHEY, CDR2 SMNVEV, per germline (reference sequence). The CDR3 is made up of 15 amino acids. Trimming removed 5 bases from V and 8 bases from J; junction bases left unmatched: 7. The CDR3 is CASSPRTGGSEKLFF. Written as DNA, the CDR3 is TGTGCCAGCAGTCCTCGGACAGGGGGCTCAGAAAAACTGTTTTTT. Full variable domain (rest looked up from reference TRBV27 and TRBJ1-4): EAQVTQNPRYLITVTGKKLTVTCSQNMNHEYMSWYRQDPGLGLRQIYYSMNVEVTDKGDVPEGYKVSRKEKRNFPLILESPSPNQTSLYFCASSPRTGGSEKLFFGSGTQLSVL.

The chain links TRBV4-1 to TRBJ2-1, with 7 bases aligning to TRBD2. Germline assignment: CDR1 MGHRA and CDR2 YSYEKL. After removal of 1 base from V and 8 bases from J, the junction contained 8 bases not matched to a gene. The CDR3 spans 15 residues. The chain's CDR3 is CASSQGWRESDEQFF. CDR3 sequence (DNA): TGCGCCAGCAGCCAAGGCTGGCGGGAGAGTGATGAGCAGTTCTTC.

This clone was seen only a few times. This chain connects TRBV7-9 to TRBJ2-5, with a tentative D call TRBD2 (6 bases). Trimming took off 7 bases at V and 2 bases at J, with 17 bases between the two ends. The CDR3 runs to 15 residues. The germline V gene encodes CDR1 SEHNR and CDR2 FQNEAQ (reference sequence). CDR3 residues: CASTRGSGFQETQYF. DNA for the CDR3: TGTGCCAGCACCCGGGGGAGCGGCTTTCAAGAGACCCAGTACTTC.

V usage is TRBV11-2 and J usage is TRBJ2-7; D unclear. CDR1 and CDR2 from the germline V gene are SGHAT and FQNNGV. Trimming shortened V by 3 bases and J by 0 bases, and 9 bases separated the two germline ends. The CDR3 extends over 14 amino acids. The CDR3 DNA follows: TGTGCCAGCAGCTTCTACCGGAGCTCCTACGAGCAGTACTTC. Its translation is CASSFYRSSYEQYF.

V is TRBV4-3 and J is TRBJ2-1; maybe TRBD1 (6 bases). Germline CDR1 and CDR2: LGHNA and YSLEER. V dropped 1 base and J dropped 4 bases, with 11 bases sitting between them. There are 15 residues in the CDR3. Here the CDR3 DNA reads TGCGCCAGCAGCCAAGGGGGACACGGATACAATGAGCAGTTCTTC. This translates into CASSQGGHGYNEQFF.

The V call is TRBV19, the J call TRBJ1-1; 8 nucleotides agree with TRBD1. This CDR3 is built from 13 residues. Germline CDR1 reads LNHDA; CDR2 reads SQIVND (reference sequence). Trimming removed 10 bases from V and 0 bases from J; junction bases left unmatched: 4. This chain's CDR3 is CATRTGMNTEAFF. In DNA form, the CDR3 reads TGTGCCACCCGGACAGGGATGAACACTGAAGCTTTCTTT.

J is TRBJ2-1 and V is TRBV28; 9 nucleotides line up with TRBD2. Germline V gene data show CDR1 as MDHEN and CDR2 as SYDVKM. The CDR3 covers 15 residues. With 5 bases clipped from V and 6 bases from J, the junction kept 8 bases outside the gene matches. This CDR3 reads CASSQGTSYGNEQFF. For the CDR3, the DNA is TGTGCCAGCAGTCAGGGGACTAGCTACGGCAATGAGCAGTTCTTC.

The J gene is TRBJ2-7, the V gene TRBV6-2 or TRBV6-3; TRBD2 might be the D (6 bases). The CDR3 runs 15 residues. Looked up from germline, CDR1 is MNHEY and CDR2 is SVGEGT. Trimming pared 2 bases from V and 6 bases from J, leaving 17 bases between. The chain's CDR3 is CASSYTGRGTGEQYF. In DNA form, the CDR3 reads TGTGCCAGCAGTTACACCGGGCGGGGCACCGGCGAGCAGTACTTC.

The rearrangement links TRBV11-1 to TRBJ1-3, with D perhaps matching TRBD1 (5 bases). The CDR3 is made up of 15 amino acids. Germline assignment: CDR1 SGHAT and CDR2 FQDESV (reference sequence). The V end was cut by 2 bases, the J end by 0 bases, with 8 bases between. CDR3 nucleotides: TGTGCCAGCAGCTTACCGGGGGTCTCTGGAAACACCATATATTTT. Translated, it gives CASSLPGVSGNTIYF.